The text below deals with one T cell receptor (beta chain). As yet, its antigen is unknown. The sample is drawn from a study of vaccination and CD4 T cells after COVID-19. Study in general: In the convalescent group, nasal swab PCR was SARS-CoV-2 positive; about 10 cases were mild and one severe.

Treatment given: approximately nine-day PBMC culture with coronavirus spike peptide pools or control peptides (ViraFEST assay). The Oncomine TCR Beta short-read assay sequenced DNA from cultured CD4+ T cells. TCRdb re-called the PCR reads through MiXCR, storing one row per CDR3 protein. The table records about 16,000 distinct CDR3 sequences, approximately 58% of them present only once. This CDR3 is 17 amino acids long. Trimming cost V 0 bases and J 4 bases, with 18 bases left between them. The source is a human donor with COVID-19. V gene TRBV12-3 or TRBV12-4 combines with J gene TRBJ1-2; D unclear. The specimen comprised cultured CD4+ T cells from blood, sampled after SARS-CoV-2 vaccination. DNA for the CDR3: TGTGCCAGCAGTTTAGCGCCTGTTCGTAGCGAGTCCTATGGCTACACCTTC. It yields the protein CASSLAPVRSESYGYTF.